The entry below describes one T cell receptor beta chain. Its specificity is not known. This entry comes from a study of T cell responses to AZD1222 COVID-19 vaccine. V lost 4 bases and J 3 bases, leaving 9 bases between the germline ends. CDR3 length: 13 residues. Germline loops: CDR1 SGHTA, CDR2 FQGTGA. Only in-frame clones appear in the TCRdb table, and some are missing; sequencing was by immunoSEQ multiplex PCR. The data hold approximately 140,000 clones, with 80% to 95% observed a single time. Study-wide findings and caveats: Repertoire sampling occurred only after the peak T cell response. Clonal diversity may have been underestimated, and the donors were mostly white British, with more females than males.

The sample in question was peripheral blood, obtained 28 days after the second AZD1222 dose. V is TRBV7-3 and J is TRBJ1-1; D unresolved. The TCR originated in an adult who received the AZD1222 COVID-19 vaccine. The CDR3 nucleotides are TGTGCCAGCAGCTCGGGGTTTGACACTGAAGCTTTCTTT. Residues: CASSSGFDTEAFF.